The clone carrying this T cell receptor beta chain was seen many times. The data derive from a study of regulatory T cells in long-lasting Graves disease. This sample's time point: newly diagnosed GD, antithyroid drugs for less than 3 months. PBMC-extracted RNA yielded the TCR library. HTBI primers from iRepertoire and Arm-PCR of CDR3 regions yielded the TCR beta libraries. TCRdb reprocessed the multiplex PCR reads with MiXCR, giving one entry per CDR3 protein. This sample has some 500,000 distinct CDR3 sequences, with roughly 14% found just once. CDR3 length: 12 amino acids. Trimming pared 3 bases from V and 11 bases from J, leaving 10 bases between. The same sample was also used in a study of T cells in Graves' hyperthyroidism and ophthalmopathy.

This TCR came from a young man with Graves disease. The specimen comprised peripheral blood mononuclear cells (PBMCs), sampled at new diagnosis, from a patient treated with antithyroid drugs. V is TRBV12-3 or TRBV12-4 and J is TRBJ1-4; D is unresolved. The CDR3 coding sequence is TGTGCCAGCAGTTTCGGCCCTCCGAAACTGTTTTTT. The encoded protein is CASSFGPPKLFF.